A single sample is the source of the 16 T cell receptor beta chains below, sequenced in a study of blood T cell repertoires in COVID-19. Generated by immunoSEQ multiplex PCR, the TCRdb table keeps only in-frame clones and is missing some. The sample records over 350,000 clones, roughly 88% being singletons. The sample was peripheral blood. The receptors come from a woman aged 25-40 years with active or convalescent COVID-19.

This chain uses TRBV3-1 (or the pseudogene TRBV3-2) with TRBJ2-4; 11 bases fit TRBD2. This CDR3 has 16 residues. The trim removed 4 bases at V and 3 bases at J, leaving 5 bases unmatched. Germline V gene sequence: CDR1 LGHDT, CDR2 YNNKEL (reference sequence). CDR3 bases: TGTGCCAGCAGCCTAGCGGGGGGGCAGGACAAAAACATTCAGTACTTC. Amino acids: CASSLAGGQDKNIQYF.

The chain joins TRBV5-1 to TRBJ2-7; 12 bases align to TRBD2. The CDR3 runs to 16 residues. In germline, CDR1 is SGHRS, CDR2 YFSETQ. Trimming cost V 9 bases and J 0 bases; bases outside gene matches: 10. CDR3 sequence reads: CANPLAGGIYSYEQYF. The CDR3 coding sequence is TGCGCCAACCCACTAGCGGGGGGAATCTACTCCTACGAGCAGTACTTC.

The rearrangement joins TRBV4-1 to TRBJ1-1; D is uncertain. The CDR3 extends over 15 amino acids. V was cut by 4 bases and J by 1 base, with 13 bases left in between. The germline V gene encodes CDR1 MGHRA and CDR2 YSYEKL. The CDR3: CASSPSPLANTEAFF. The CDR3, as DNA: TGCGCCAGCAGCCCATCCCCACTCGCGAACACTGAAGCTTTCTTT.

This clone was detected a few times. V usage is TRBV14 and J usage is TRBJ1-2; D gene uncertain. V dropped 5 bases and J dropped 8 bases, with 18 bases sitting between them. The germline V gene has CDR1 SGHDN and CDR2 FVKESK. The CDR3 has 14 amino acids. The CDR3, as DNA: TGTGCCAGCAGCGATGGGGAGCACCGGAGGGGCTACACCTTC. Its translation is CASSDGEHRRGYTF. Together with reference TRBV14 and TRBJ1-2, the CDR3 gives the full variable domain: EAGVTQFPSHSVIEKGQTVTLRCDPISGHDNLYWYRRVMGKEIKFLLHFVKESKQDESGMPNNRFLAERTGGTYSTLKVQPAELEDSGVYFCASSDGEHRRGYTFGSGTRLTVV.

CDR3 protein: CASSLFIVNTEAFF. As DNA, the CDR3 is TGTGCCAGCAGCCTATTTATAGTGAACACTGAAGCTTTCTTT. This sequence joins TRBV5-4 and TRBJ1-1, with D hard to call. V lost 4 bases and J 0 bases, leaving 10 bases between the germline ends. In germline, CDR1 is SGHNT, CDR2 YYREEE (reference sequence). There are 14 residues in the CDR3.

V gene TRBV4-1 combines with J gene TRBJ2-5, with a possible D match to TRBD2 (6 bases). This CDR3 contains 16 residues. Trimming stripped 2 bases from V and 4 bases from J, with 17 bases between. Germline V gene sequence: CDR1 MGHRA, CDR2 YSYEKL. This CDR3 reads CASSQRRGAAGETQYF. As DNA, the CDR3 is TGCGCCAGCAGCCAAAGGCGCGGGGCCGCGGGAGAGACCCAGTACTTC.

The chain has TRBV6-5 and TRBJ1-1; 7 bases agree with TRBD1. In germline, CDR1 is MNHEY, CDR2 SVGAGI. Trimming at V came to 2 bases and at J to 5 bases, leaving 5 bases not matched to a gene. The CDR3 extends over 14 amino acids. CDR3 sequence (DNA): TGTGCCAGCAGTTACGACAGGGCCGGGACTGAAGCTTTCTTT. As protein: CASSYDRAGTEAFF.

The chain combines TRBV25-1 with TRBJ1-6, with 8 nucleotides matching TRBD1. CDR3 size: 15 residues. Germline values: CDR1 MGHDK, CDR2 SYGVNS. The trim removed 1 base at V and 4 bases at J, leaving 0 bases unmatched. CDR3 sequence: CASSEWTGYNSPLHF. The CDR3, as DNA: TGTGCCAGCAGTGAATGGACAGGGTATAATTCACCCCTCCACTTT. The full variable domain, its missing parts supplied by reference TRBV25-1 and TRBJ1-6, is EADIYQTPRYLVIGTGKKITLECSQTMGHDKMYWYQQDPGMELHLIHYSYGVNSTEKGDLSSESTVSRIRTEHFPLTLESARPSHTSQYLCASSEWTGYNSPLHFGNGTRLTVT.

The chain combines TRBV5-4 with TRBJ2-1, with a tentative D call TRBD2 (6 bases). V was cut by 0 bases and J by 8 bases, with 15 bases left in between. The CDR3 runs to 15 residues. Germline values: CDR1 SGHNT, CDR2 YYREEE (reference sequence). CDR3 in DNA: TGTGCCAGCAGCTTGGGTCTGGCGGGAAACGATGAGCAGTTCTTC. It yields the protein CASSLGLAGNDEQFF.

This clone is a singleton in its sample. This sequence joins TRBV3-1 (or the pseudogene TRBV3-2) and TRBJ2-7; 10 bases are shared with TRBD1. CDR3 length equals 15 residues. CDR1 is LGHDT and CDR2 is YNNKEL in the germline V gene (reference sequence). The junction had 4 bases not matched to a gene; V was cut back by 4 bases and J by 1 base. Here the CDR3 DNA reads TGTGCCAGCAGCCCTCCGGGACAGGGGTCCTACGAGCAGTACTTC. This translates into CASSPPGQGSYEQYF.

This clone has only one observation. The chain uses TRBV19 and TRBJ2-7, with D tentatively TRBD1 (5 bases). V lost 4 bases, J lost 2 bases, and 15 bases lay in between. Germline CDR1 is LNHDA and CDR2 is SQIVND (reference sequence). The CDR3 has 15 amino acids. The CDR3 coding sequence is TGTGCCAGTAGTAGGCAGGACAAGGCAGCCTACGAGCAGTACTTC. This encodes CASSRQDKAAYEQYF. The full variable domain, its missing parts supplied by reference TRBV19 and TRBJ2-7, is DGGITQSPKYLFRKEGQNVTLSCEQNLNHDAMYWYRQDPGQGLRLIYYSQIVNDFQKGDIAEGYSVSREKKESFPLTVTSAQKNPTAFYLCASSRQDKAAYEQYFGPGTRLTVT.

This rearrangement joins TRBV11-2 to TRBJ1-1; D call uncertain. Trimming took off 0 bases at V and 4 bases at J, with 12 bases between the two ends. The CDR3 is made up of 15 amino acids. Germline-derived CDR1 and CDR2 are SGHAT and FQNNGV. Here the CDR3 reads CASSLEVGRATEAFF. DNA of the CDR3: TGTGCCAGCAGCTTAGAGGTCGGGCGGGCCACTGAAGCTTTCTTT.

The chain carries TRBV9 and TRBJ2-1; 12 nucleotides agree with TRBD2. This CDR3 spans 15 amino acids. Germline CDR1 reads SGDLS; CDR2 reads YYNGEE. V lost 5 bases and J lost 8; bases outside the gene matches: 8. CDR3 in DNA: TGTGCCAGCAGAGAGACTAGCGGGAGAGGGGATGAGCAGTTCTTC. As protein: CASRETSGRGDEQFF.

The CDR3: CASSRFQDQEEKLFF. The CDR3, as DNA: TGTGCCAGCTCCCGCTTTCAAGATCAAGAGGAAAAACTGTTTTTT. V usage is TRBV18 and J usage is TRBJ1-4; D not resolved. Germline CDR1 and CDR2: KGHSH and LQKENI. V lost 6 bases to trimming and J lost 8 bases, with 19 bases between them. The CDR3 is 15 amino acids.

V gene TRBV4-1 combines with J gene TRBJ1-3; 10 bases align to TRBD1. This CDR3 region has 17 residues. In germline, CDR1 is MGHRA, CDR2 YSYEKL. Trimming took 4 bases from V and 4 from J; bases not matched to a gene: 10. Here the CDR3 DNA reads TGCGCCAGCAGCCTGAGAAATGACAGGGGGCGGGGAAACACCATATATTTT. This gives the protein CASSLRNDRGRGNTIYF.

The V and J genes are TRBV3-1 (or the pseudogene TRBV3-2) and TRBJ1-4; TRBD1 aligns across 7 bases. Germline CDR1 is LGHDT and CDR2 is YNNKEL (reference sequence). The CDR3 covers 15 residues. The trim removed 0 bases at V and 6 bases at J, leaving 4 bases unmatched. CDR3 region: CASSQDWGTDEKLFF. The DNA for the CDR3 is TGTGCCAGCAGCCAAGATTGGGGGACAGATGAAAAACTGTTTTTT.